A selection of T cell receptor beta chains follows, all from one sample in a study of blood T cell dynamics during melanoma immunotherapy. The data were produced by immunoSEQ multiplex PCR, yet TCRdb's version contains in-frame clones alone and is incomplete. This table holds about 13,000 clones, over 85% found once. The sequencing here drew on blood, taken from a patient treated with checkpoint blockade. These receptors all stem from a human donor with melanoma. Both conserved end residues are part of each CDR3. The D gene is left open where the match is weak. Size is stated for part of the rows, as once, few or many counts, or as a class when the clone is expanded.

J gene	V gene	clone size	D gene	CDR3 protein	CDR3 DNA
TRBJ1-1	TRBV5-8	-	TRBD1	CASRDDRGMNTEAFF	TGTGCCAGCAGGGACGACAGGGGAATGAACACTGAAGCTTTCTTT
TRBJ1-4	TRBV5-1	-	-	CASSWQGHGNEKLFF	TGCGCCAGCAGCTGGCAGGGGCACGGTAATGAAAAACTGTTTTTT
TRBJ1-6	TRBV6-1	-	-	CASSENQGRLDSPLHF	TGTGCCAGCAGTGAAAATCAGGGAAGATTGGATTCACCCCTCCACTTT
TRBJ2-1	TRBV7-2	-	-	CASSNSPDNEQFF	TGTGCCAGCAGCAACTCACCGGACAATGAGCAGTTCTTC
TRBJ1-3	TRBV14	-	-	CASSQLQGSGNTIYF	TGTGCCAGCAGCCAACTACAGGGTTCTGGAAACACCATATATTTT
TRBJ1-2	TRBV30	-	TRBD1	CAWSPRTLTGAGYTF	TGTGCCTGGAGTCCCCGGACACTAACAGGGGCTGGCTACACCTTC
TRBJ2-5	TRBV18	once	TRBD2	CASSPKGLAGGQETQYF	TGTGCCAGCTCTCCGAAAGGACTAGCGGGAGGGCAAGAGACCCAGTACTTC
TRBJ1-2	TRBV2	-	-	CASSVNRNYGYTF	TGTGCCAGCAGTGTCAACAGAAACTATGGCTACACCTTC
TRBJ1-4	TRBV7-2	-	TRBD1	CASSSRQGGLNEKLFF	TGTGCCAGCAGCTCCCGACAGGGAGGGCTGAATGAAAAACTGTTTTTT
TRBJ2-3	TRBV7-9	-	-	CASSRTFGPDTQYF	TGTGCCAGCAGCCGGACGTTCGGTCCAGATACGCAGTATTTT
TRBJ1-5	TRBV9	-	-	CASSALGTNQPQHF	TGTGCCAGCAGCGCCCTTGGGACAAACCAGCCCCAGCATTTT
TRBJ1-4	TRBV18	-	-	CASSPLTGLANEKLFF	TGTGCCAGCTCACCACTAACTGGGTTGGCTAATGAAAAACTGTTTTTT
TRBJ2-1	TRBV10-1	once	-	CASSQGLANEQFF	TGCGCCAGCAGCCAGGGTCTAGCCAATGAGCAGTTCTTC
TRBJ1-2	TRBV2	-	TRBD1	CASSSTGEGGYTF	TGTGCCAGCAGTAGTACAGGGGAAGGTGGCTACACCTTC
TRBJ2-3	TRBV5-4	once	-	CASSLPFSSTDTQYF	TGTGCCAGCAGCTTGCCGTTTTCTAGCACAGATACGCAGTATTTT
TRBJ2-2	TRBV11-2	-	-	CASSPPTGELFF	TGTGCCAGCAGCCCTCCCACCGGGGAGCTGTTTTTT
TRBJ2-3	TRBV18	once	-	CASSPGGRSTDTQYF	TGTGCCAGCTCACCAGGGGGGCGAAGCACAGATACGCAGTATTTT
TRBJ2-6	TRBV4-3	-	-	CASSQDRGNGANVLTF	TGCGCCAGCAGCCAAGATCGGGGGAACGGGGCCAACGTCCTGACTTTC
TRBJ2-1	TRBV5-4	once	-	CASSPDGLGEQFF	TGTGCCAGCAGCCCGGATGGGTTGGGGGAGCAGTTCTTC
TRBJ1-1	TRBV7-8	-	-	CASSHEENTEAFF	TGTGCCAGCAGCCATGAAGAGAACACTGAAGCTTTCTTT
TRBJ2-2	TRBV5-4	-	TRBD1	CASSAAGGVYTGELFF	TGTGCCAGCAGCGCCGCAGGGGGCGTATACACCGGGGAGCTGTTTTTT
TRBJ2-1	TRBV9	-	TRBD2	CASSISGRMNEQFF	TGTGCCAGCAGCATTAGCGGGAGAATGAATGAGCAGTTCTTC
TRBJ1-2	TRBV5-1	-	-	CASSLDSSNYGYTF	TGCGCCAGCAGCTTGGACAGCTCTAACTATGGCTACACCTTC
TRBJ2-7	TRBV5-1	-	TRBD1	CASSPGQRFHEQYF	TGCGCCAGCAGCCCGGGACAGAGGTTCCACGAGCAGTACTTC
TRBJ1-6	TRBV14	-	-	CASSQDGSRGSPLHF	TGTGCCAGCAGCCAAGATGGATCTAGAGGATCACCCCTCCACTTT
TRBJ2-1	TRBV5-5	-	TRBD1	CASSFLTGGNEQFF	TGTGCCAGCAGCTTTTTGACAGGGGGCAATGAGCAGTTCTTC
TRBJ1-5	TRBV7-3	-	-	CASSLGRVNQPQHF	TGTGCCAGCAGCTTAGGCAGGGTAAATCAGCCCCAGCATTTT
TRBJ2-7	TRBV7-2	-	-	CASSLEGWDEQYF	TGTGCCAGCAGCTTGGAGGGATGGGACGAGCAGTACTTC
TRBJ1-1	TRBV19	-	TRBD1	CASSYGQGITEAFF	TGTGCCAGTAGTTACGGACAGGGGATAACTGAAGCTTTCTTT
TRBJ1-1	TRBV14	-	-	CASSQDRQVKGMNTEAFF	TGTGCCAGCAGCCAAGATCGGCAGGTAAAGGGGATGAACACTGAAGCTTTCTTT
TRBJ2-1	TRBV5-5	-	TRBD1	CASSRDRENEQFF	TGTGCCAGCAGCCGTGACAGGGAGAATGAGCAGTTCTTC
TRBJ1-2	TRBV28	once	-	CASSPDSNYGYTF	TGTGCCAGCAGTCCGGACAGTAACTATGGCTACACCTTC
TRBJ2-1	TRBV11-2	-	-	CASSSIRSGENEQFF	TGTGCCAGCAGCTCCATTCGTAGCGGCGAGAATGAGCAGTTCTTC
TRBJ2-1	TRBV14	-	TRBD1	CASSQRDRVGYNEQFF	TGTGCCAGCAGCCAGCGGGACAGGGTGGGCTACAATGAGCAGTTCTTC
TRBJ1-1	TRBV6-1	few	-	CASSEYTTRGTEAFF	TGTGCCAGCAGTGAGTATACGACGCGGGGCACTGAAGCTTTCTTT
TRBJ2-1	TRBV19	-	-	CASSYGTTRGEQFF	TGTGCCAGTTCATACGGGACTACCAGGGGTGAGCAGTTCTTC
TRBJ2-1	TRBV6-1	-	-	CASSEVRVIEQFF	TGTGCCAGCAGTGAAGTTCGGGTAATTGAGCAGTTCTTC
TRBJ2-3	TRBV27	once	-	CASSITSARTQYF	TGTGCCAGCAGCATAACCTCCGCCCGTACGCAGTATTTT
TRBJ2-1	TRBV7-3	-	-	CASSLRSGVSYNEQFF	TGTGCCAGCAGCTTAAGGTCAGGGGTCTCCTACAATGAGCAGTTCTTC
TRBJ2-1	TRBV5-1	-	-	CASSLEGSSSYNEQFF	TGCGCCAGCAGCCTCGAGGGAAGTAGCTCCTACAATGAGCAGTTCTTC
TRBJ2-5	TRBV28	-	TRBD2	CASSFFGSGVQETQYF	TGTGCCAGCAGTTTCTTCGGTAGCGGGGTTCAAGAGACCCAGTACTTC
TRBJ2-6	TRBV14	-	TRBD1	CASSPRWDRRRSSGANVLTF	TGTGCCAGCAGCCCGAGGTGGGACAGGCGACGAAGCTCTGGGGCCAACGTCCTGACTTTC
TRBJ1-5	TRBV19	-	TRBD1	CASSSYGTGGNQPQHF	TGTGCCAGTAGTAGTTACGGGACAGGGGGTAATCAGCCCCAGCATTTT
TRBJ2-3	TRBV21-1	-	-	CASSTPCGGVTDTQYF	TGTGCCAGCAGCACGCCGTGTGGAGGGGTGACAGATACGCAGTATTTT
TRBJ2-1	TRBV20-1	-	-	CSASRANEQFF	TGCAGTGCTAGCAGGGCCAATGAGCAGTTCTTC
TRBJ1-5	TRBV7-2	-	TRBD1	CASSLGGGHGNQPQHF	TGTGCCAGCAGCTTAGGAGGGGGCCACGGCAATCAGCCCCAGCATTTT
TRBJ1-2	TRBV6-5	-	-	CASSYTDRYGYTF	TGTGCCAGCAGTTACACGGATCGGTATGGCTACACCTTC